The clone carrying this T cell receptor beta chain was seen once. Its antigen is as yet unknown. CDR3 length: 13 residues. Germline V gene lookup returns CDR1 SEHNR and CDR2 FQNEAQ (reference sequence). V lost 7 bases to trimming and J lost 3 bases, with 13 bases between them. The data belong to a study of OX40 agonist ivuxolimab in advanced cancers. As for the study in general: Dose-escalation patients' cancers were hepatocellular carcinoma, melanoma, renal cell or head and neck cancer. Males comprised approximately 84% of the group, whose mean age was around 62 years (range 23 to 79).

Study-level results: No determination was made of the antigen specificity of the expanded peripheral T cells.

The protocol was immunoSEQ multiplex PCR, while the TCRdb copy is restricted to in-frame clones and leaves out a portion. The table records some 64,000 clones, roughly nine tenths of them present only once. Peripheral blood came from all dose cohorts at three timepoints. The receptor's source is an adult with an advanced solid tumor such as melanoma, head and neck, liver or kidney cancer. The chain employs TRBV7-9 and TRBJ2-7; no reliable D call. This sample comprised CD4+ or CD8+ T cells sorted from blood, obtained in a trial of the OX40 agonist ivuxolimab. The CDR3: CASNAEGYYEQYF. The CDR3 region has the DNA TGTGCCAGCAACGCGGAAGGATACTACGAGCAGTACTTC.